The clone carrying this TCR beta chain was seen ten or more times. As yet, its antigen is unknown. The data are from a study of CD8+CD57+ T cells in acquired aplastic anemia. Study context: Recorded DNA amounts for sorted CD4+ and CD8+ cells had an average of 3.2 ug.

This CDR3 is built from 16 residues. Germline V gene sequence: CDR1 LNHNV, CDR2 YYDKDF (reference sequence). Between the trimmed V and J ends, which lost 0 bases and 5 bases, there was a span of 16 bases. Genomic DNA constituted the template upon which TCR beta VDJ and CDR3 profiling was performed. TCRdb processed the reads anew with MiXCR; each CDR3 protein has one entry. The data contain approximately 220,000 distinct CDR3 sequences, under 50% of them singletons. Only patients with CD8+CD57+ cell expansion on flow cytometry were chosen for sequencing. The patients, all of them, had severe acquired aplastic anemia. Study conclusions and caveats: About 29 shared CD8+ CDR3s appeared highly expressed within patients' immunodominant clones.

The TCR originated in a human donor with aplastic anemia. Sequenced input: sorted CD4+, CD8+, or CD8+CD57+ T cells (not recorded which) from PBMCs. The chain uses TRBV15 and TRBJ1-2; a weak D match, TRBD1 (6 bases). CDR3 DNA: TGTGCCACCAGCAGAGATCGGGGGGCACCACTTTATGGCTACACCTTC. Translating it yields CATSRDRGAPLYGYTF.